These T cell receptor beta chains were read from a single sample in a study of shared clonotypes between healthy human individuals. Libraries were prepared by immunoSEQ multiplex PCR; TCRdb keeps only in-frame clonotypes and omits some of them. The table has about 600,000 clones, roughly four fifths seen once; the top ten hold around 12%. The sample consisted of PBMCs. The origin of the receptors is a woman between 35 and 50 years old in good health. Some clones in this sample may be carry-over from other donors' samples. Each CDR3 is given without its conserved first and last residue.

j_call v_call cdr3_aa
TRBJ2-7 TRBV19 ASKTRGGGNEQY
TRBJ2-7 TRBV28 ASSLWGEVKSYEQY
NA TRBV28 ASSLGSGTGYEQY
TRBJ2-3 TRBV27 ASQGIAGPGTDTQY
TRBJ1-1 TRBV18 ASSPQTAYTGGLNTEAF
TRBJ2-7 TRBV28 ASRHPGVVYEQY
TRBJ2-1 TRBV30 AWSELAAYNEQF
TRBJ2-7 TRBV9 ASSVGRDSYEQY
TRBJ2-1 TRBV5-1 ASSSPQLLQINEQF
TRBJ2-6 TRBV9 ASSVTGGGANVLT